A selection of T cell receptor beta chains follows, all from one sample in a study of T cells after posttransplantation cyclophosphamide. The assay was immunoSEQ multiplex PCR, and TCRdb's table has in-frame clones only and misses some. The repertoire has approximately 39,000 clones, none seen only once; the ten largest take approximately 1.3%. The sequenced sample consisted of PBMCs. The receptor source for this set is a girl between 5 and 17 years old in good health, CMV-negative, and a related stem cell transplant donor. Both conserved end residues are part of each CDR3. The order of the fields is J gene, clone size, V gene, D gene, CDR3 protein, CDR3 DNA. The D gene is left open where the match is weak. Expanded clones are given a class, and other clones once, few, many or no size at all.

TRBJ2-7 | few | TRBV5-1 | NA | CASSLAPGQLREQYF | TGCGCCAGCAGCTTGGCCCCCGGACAGCTACGGGAGCAGTACTTC
TRBJ1-5 | many | TRBV7-9 | NA | CASSINNQPQHF | TGTGCCAGCAGCATCAACAATCAGCCCCAGCATTTT
TRBJ2-7 | many | TRBV7-3 | NA | CASSLNGRVGFEQYF | TGTGCCAGCAGCTTAAACGGCAGGGTAGGGTTCGAGCAGTACTTC
TRBJ1-1 | NA | TRBV29-1 | NA | CSVEAGMNTEAFF | TGCAGCGTTGAGGCGGGTATGAACACTGAAGCTTTCTTT
TRBJ2-2 | many | TRBV19 | NA | CASRVPGRGGELFF | TGTGCCAGTAGAGTTCCCGGAAGAGGCGGGGAGCTGTTTTTT
TRBJ1-1 | many | TRBV10-3 | NA | CAISVQANTEAFF | TGTGCCATCAGTGTACAGGCGAACACTGAAGCTTTCTTT
TRBJ2-1 | NA | TRBV5-1 | TRBD2 | CATFFTSGSREQFF | TGCGCCACCTTCTTTACTAGCGGGAGTAGGGAGCAGTTCTTC
TRBJ2-2 | many | TRBV20-1 | NA | CSARSPGELFF | TGCAGCGCACGGTCCCCCGGGGAGCTGTTTTTT
TRBJ1-1 | many | TRBV2 | NA | CASFGRGVHTEAFF | TGTGCCAGCTTTGGGAGGGGCGTCCACACTGAAGCTTTCTTT
TRBJ1-1 | many | TRBV7-2 | NA | CASSLSGQMATEAFF | TGTGCCAGCAGCTTATCCGGACAGATGGCCACTGAAGCTTTCTTT
TRBJ2-7 | few | TRBV11-1 | NA | CASSSRTGLAYEQYF | TGTGCCAGCAGCTCCAGAACAGGGCTCGCCTACGAGCAGTACTTC
TRBJ2-5 | few | TRBV5-4 | NA | CASSLDRREETQYF | TGTGCCAGCAGCCTGGACAGGAGGGAAGAGACCCAGTACTTC
TRBJ1-4 | many | TRBV21-1 | NA | CASRRDRVREKLFF | TGTGCCAGCCGTCGTGACAGGGTTCGTGAAAAACTGTTTTTT
TRBJ1-1 | NA | TRBV6-1 | NA | CASSEATAGQAFF | TGTGCCAGCAGTGAAGCGACAGCGGGTCAAGCTTTCTTT
TRBJ2-1 | few | TRBV28 | NA | CASSLSLTNDEQFF | TGTGCCAGCAGTTTATCGCTGACAAACGATGAGCAGTTCTTC
TRBJ1-1 | few | TRBV29-1 | TRBD1 | CSARTGNTEAFF | TGCAGCGCCCGGACAGGGAACACTGAAGCTTTCTTT
TRBJ1-2 | few | TRBV7-3 | NA | CASSPQRGDGYTF | TGTGCCAGCAGCCCCCAGCGGGGGGATGGCTACACCTTC
TRBJ1-2 | many | TRBV10-2 | NA | CASSVGVSLNYGYTF | TGCGCCAGCAGTGTCGGGGTTTCCCTTAACTATGGCTACACCTTC
TRBJ2-5 | many | TRBV5-1 | TRBD2 | CASSFGRGQETQYF | TGCGCCAGCAGCTTTGGGAGGGGCCAAGAGACCCAGTACTTC
TRBJ2-7 | few | TRBV5-6 | TRBD2 | CASSLWGVDSGRYEQYF | TGTGCCAGCAGCTTGTGGGGGGTGGATAGCGGGAGGTACGAGCAGTACTTC